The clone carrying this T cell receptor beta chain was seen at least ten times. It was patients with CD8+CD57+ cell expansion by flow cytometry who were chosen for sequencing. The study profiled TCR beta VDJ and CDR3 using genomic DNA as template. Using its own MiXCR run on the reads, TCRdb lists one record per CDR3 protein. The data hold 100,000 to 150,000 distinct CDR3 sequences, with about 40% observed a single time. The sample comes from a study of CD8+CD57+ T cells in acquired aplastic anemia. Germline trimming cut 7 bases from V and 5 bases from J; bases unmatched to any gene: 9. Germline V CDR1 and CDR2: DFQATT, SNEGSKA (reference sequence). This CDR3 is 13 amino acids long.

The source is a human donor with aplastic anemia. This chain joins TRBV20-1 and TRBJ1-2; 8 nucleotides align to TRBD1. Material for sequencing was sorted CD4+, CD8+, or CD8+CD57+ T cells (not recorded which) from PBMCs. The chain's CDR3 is CSVTPQGAYGYTF. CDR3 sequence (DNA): TGCAGTGTTACGCCGCAGGGGGCTTATGGCTACACCTTC.